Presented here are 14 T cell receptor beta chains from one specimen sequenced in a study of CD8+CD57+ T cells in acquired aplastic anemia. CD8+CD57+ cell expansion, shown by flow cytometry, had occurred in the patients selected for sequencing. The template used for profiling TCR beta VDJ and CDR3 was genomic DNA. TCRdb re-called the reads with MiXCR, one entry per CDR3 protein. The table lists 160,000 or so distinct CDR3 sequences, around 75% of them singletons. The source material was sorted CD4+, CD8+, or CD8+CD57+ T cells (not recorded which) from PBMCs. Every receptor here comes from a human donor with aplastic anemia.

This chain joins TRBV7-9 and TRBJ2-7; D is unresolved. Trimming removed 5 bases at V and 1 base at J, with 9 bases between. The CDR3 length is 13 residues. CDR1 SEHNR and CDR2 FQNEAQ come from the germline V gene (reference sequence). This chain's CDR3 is CASSMDGSYEQYF. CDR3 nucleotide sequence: TGTGCCAGCAGCATGGACGGGTCCTACGAGCAGTACTTC.

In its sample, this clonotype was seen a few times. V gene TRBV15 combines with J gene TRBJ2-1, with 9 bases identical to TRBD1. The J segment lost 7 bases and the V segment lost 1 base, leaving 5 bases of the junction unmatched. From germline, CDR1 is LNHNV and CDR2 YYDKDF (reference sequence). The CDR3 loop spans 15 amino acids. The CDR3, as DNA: TGTGCCACCAGCAGAGCCGGGACAGGGTCGAATGAGCAGTTCTTC. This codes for CATSRAGTGSNEQFF.

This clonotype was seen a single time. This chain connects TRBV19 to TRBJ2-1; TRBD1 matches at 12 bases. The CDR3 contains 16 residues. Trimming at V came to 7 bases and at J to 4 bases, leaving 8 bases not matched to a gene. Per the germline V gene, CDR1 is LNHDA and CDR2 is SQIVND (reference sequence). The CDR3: CASIVGTGGAYNEQFF. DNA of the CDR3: TGTGCCAGTATCGTAGGGACAGGGGGCGCTTACAATGAGCAGTTCTTC.

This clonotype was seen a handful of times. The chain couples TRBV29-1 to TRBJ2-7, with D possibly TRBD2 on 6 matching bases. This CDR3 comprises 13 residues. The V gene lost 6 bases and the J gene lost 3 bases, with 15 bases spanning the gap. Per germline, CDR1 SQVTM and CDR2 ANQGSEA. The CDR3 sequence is CSVISGGHYEQYF. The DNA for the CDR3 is TGCAGCGTGATTAGCGGAGGCCACTACGAGCAGTACTTC.

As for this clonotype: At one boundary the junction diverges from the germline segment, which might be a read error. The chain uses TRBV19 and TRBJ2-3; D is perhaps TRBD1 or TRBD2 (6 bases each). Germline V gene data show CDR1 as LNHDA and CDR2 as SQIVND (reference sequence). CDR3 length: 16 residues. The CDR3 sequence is CASSPRGLGGTDKQYF. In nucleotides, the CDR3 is TGTGCCAGTAGTCCCCGGGGTCTCGGGGGCACAGATAAGCAGTATTTT.

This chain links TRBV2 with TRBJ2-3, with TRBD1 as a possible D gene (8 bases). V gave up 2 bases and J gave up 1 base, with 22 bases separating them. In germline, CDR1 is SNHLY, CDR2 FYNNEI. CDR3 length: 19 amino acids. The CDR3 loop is CASSEWRTGRGLRTDTQYF. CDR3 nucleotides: TGTGCCAGCAGTGAATGGAGGACAGGGCGGGGGTTACGCACAGATACGCAGTATTTT. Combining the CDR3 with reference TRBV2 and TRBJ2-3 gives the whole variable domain EPEVTQTPSHQVTQMGQEVILRCVPISNHLYFYWYRQILGQKVEFLVSFYNNEISEKSEIFDDQFSVERPDGSNFTLKIRSTKLEDSAMYFCASSEWRTGRGLRTDTQYFGPGTRLTVL.

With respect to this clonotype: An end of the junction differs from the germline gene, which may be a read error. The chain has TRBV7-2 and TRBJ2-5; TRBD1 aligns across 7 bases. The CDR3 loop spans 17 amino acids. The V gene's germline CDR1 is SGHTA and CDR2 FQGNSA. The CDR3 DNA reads TGCGCCAGCAGCCAAGGGGGCTCGAGACTGATCCAAGAGACCCAGTACTTC. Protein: CASSQGGSRLIQETQYF.

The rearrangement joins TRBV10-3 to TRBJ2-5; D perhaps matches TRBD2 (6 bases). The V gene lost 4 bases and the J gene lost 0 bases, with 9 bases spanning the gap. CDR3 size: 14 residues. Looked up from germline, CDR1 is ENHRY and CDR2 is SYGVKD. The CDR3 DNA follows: TGTGCCATCAGTGCGCCTAGCGACCAAGAGACCCAGTACTTC. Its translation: CAISAPSDQETQYF.

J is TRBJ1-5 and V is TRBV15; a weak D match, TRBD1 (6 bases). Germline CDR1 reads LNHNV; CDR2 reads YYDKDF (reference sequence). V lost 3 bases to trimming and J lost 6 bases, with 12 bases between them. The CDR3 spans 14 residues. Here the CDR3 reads CATSRDSGTQPQHF. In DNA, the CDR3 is TGTGCCACCAGCAGGGACAGCGGAACTCAGCCCCAGCATTTT.

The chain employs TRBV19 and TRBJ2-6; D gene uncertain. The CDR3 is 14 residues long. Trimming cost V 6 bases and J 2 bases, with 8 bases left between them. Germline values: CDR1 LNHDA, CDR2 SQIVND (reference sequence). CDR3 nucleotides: TGTGCCAGTAGACTGTCCCCTGGGGCCAACGTCCTGACTTTC. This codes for CASRLSPGANVLTF.

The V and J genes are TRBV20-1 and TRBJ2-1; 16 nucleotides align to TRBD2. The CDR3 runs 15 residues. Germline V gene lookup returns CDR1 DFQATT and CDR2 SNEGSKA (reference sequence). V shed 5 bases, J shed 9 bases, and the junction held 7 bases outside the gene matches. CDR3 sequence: CSASGTSGGVGEQFF. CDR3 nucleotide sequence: TGCAGTGCTTCCGGGACTAGCGGGGGGGTAGGTGAGCAGTTCTTC.

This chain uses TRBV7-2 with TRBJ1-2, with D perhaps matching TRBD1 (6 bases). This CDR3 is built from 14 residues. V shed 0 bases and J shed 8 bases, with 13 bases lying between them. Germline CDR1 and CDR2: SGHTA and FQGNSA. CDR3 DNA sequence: TGTGCCAGCAGCTTAGCCTTTAGGACAGAGGGCTACACCTTC. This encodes CASSLAFRTEGYTF. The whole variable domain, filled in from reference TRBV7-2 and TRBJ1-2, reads GAGVSQSPSNKVTEKGKDVELRCDPISGHTALYWYRQSLGQGLEFLIYFQGNSAPDKSGLPSDRFSAERTGGSVSTLTIQRTQQEDSAVYLCASSLAFRTEGYTFGSGTRLTVV.

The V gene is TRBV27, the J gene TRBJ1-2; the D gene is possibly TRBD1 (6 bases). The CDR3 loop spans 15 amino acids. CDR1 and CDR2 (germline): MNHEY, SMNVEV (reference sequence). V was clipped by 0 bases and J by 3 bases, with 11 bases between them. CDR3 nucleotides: TGTGCCAGCAGTTTATCTGGGGGGCTATACTATGGCTACACCTTC. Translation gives CASSLSGGLYYGYTF.

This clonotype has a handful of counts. DNA of the CDR3: TGTGCCAGTAGTGGGGGACAGGAGTTTTCACCCCTCCACTTT. This translates into CASSGGQEFSPLHF. This chain joins TRBV19 and TRBJ1-6, with 8 bases fitting TRBD1. After removal of 5 bases from V and 9 bases from J, the junction contained 6 bases not matched to a gene. Germline V lookup: CDR1 LNHDA, CDR2 SQIVND (reference sequence). The CDR3 sequence is 14 residues long.